Each of the 17 T cell receptor beta chains below was sequenced from the same sample in a study of T cell repertoires in cytomegalovirus infection. One entry per CDR3 protein results from TCRdb running MiXCR on the reads. The table lists fewer than 400,000 distinct CDR3 sequences, less than 20% of them singletons. What was sequenced was PBMCs. The receptor source for this set is a human donor in good health (CMV status not recorded). Some clones in this sample may be carry-over from other donors' samples.

The gene calls are TRBV6-1 and TRBJ1-1; D uncertain. The CDR3 loop spans 13 amino acids. Per germline, CDR1 MNHNS and CDR2 SASEGT. Trimming pared 4 bases from V and 2 bases from J, leaving 8 bases between. The CDR3 loop is CASSGELNTEAFF. CDR3 sequence (DNA): TGTGCCAGCAGTGGAGAACTAAACACTGAAGCTTTCTTT.

The chain couples TRBV5-1 to TRBJ1-1, with 11 bases aligning to TRBD1. V gave up 4 bases and J gave up 1 base; unmatched junction bases: 3. Germline CDR1 and CDR2: SGHRS and YFSETQ. The CDR3 is 15 amino acids. The CDR3 DNA reads TGCGCCAGCAGCGGACAGGGGGCGGAGAACACTGAAGCTTTCTTT. Translating gives CASSGQGAENTEAFF. Full variable domain (missing parts from reference TRBV5-1 and TRBJ1-1): KAGVTQTPRYLIKTRGQQVTLSCSPISGHRSVSWYQQTPGQGLQFLFEYFSETQRNKGNFPGRFSGRQFSNSRSEMNVSTLELGDSALYLCASSGQGAENTEAFFGQGTRLTVV.

This clonotype has ten or more counts. The rearrangement joins TRBV2 to TRBJ1-1, with a weak D call TRBD1 (5 bases). In germline, CDR1 is SNHLY, CDR2 FYNNEI. The CDR3 length is 14 residues. With 6 bases removed from V and 0 bases from J, the gap between germline ends came to 11 bases. The chain's CDR3 is CASSGASMNTEAFF. CDR3 DNA: TGTGCCAGCAGCGGGGCCTCAATGAACACTGAAGCTTTCTTT.

CDR3 residues: CASGYYRTGTDTQYF. In DNA form, the CDR3 reads TGTGCCAGCGGCTACTATCGCACGGGCACAGATACGCAGTATTTT. This chain joins TRBV7-3 and TRBJ2-3; D unresolved. Looked up from germline, CDR1 is SGHTA and CDR2 is FQGTGA. The V and J ends lost 8 bases and 1 base respectively, with 16 bases between them. The length of the CDR3 is 15 residues.

This clonotype was observed at least ten times. The V call is TRBV28, the J call TRBJ1-5; D remains ambiguous. The CDR3 is 13 residues long. Trimming removed 3 bases from V and 9 bases from J, with 12 bases in between. Germline V lookup: CDR1 MDHEN, CDR2 SYDVKM. The CDR3 DNA follows: TGTGCCAGCAGTTTGCCCCACGGTTGGCCCCAGCATTTT. This sequence encodes CASSLPHGWPQHF.

The rearrangement uses TRBV12-3 or TRBV12-4 and TRBJ2-6, with D unclear. This CDR3 has 18 residues. V was shortened by 2 bases and J by 0 bases, with 14 bases between the two germline ends. CDR3 DNA sequence: TGTGCCAGCAGTTTATACCCACCCCTTAGCTCTGGGGCCAACGTCCTGACTTTC. Its protein product is CASSLYPPLSSGANVLTF.

This clonotype was picked up many times. The chain has TRBV2 and TRBJ2-3; D possibly uses TRBD1 or TRBD2 (5 bases each). The CDR3 consists of 15 residues. V was clipped by 1 base and J by 3 bases, with 11 bases between them. Germline CDR1 and CDR2: SNHLY and FYNNEI. The CDR3 DNA reads TGTGCCAGCAGTGAAGGGGGGATTCAGACAGATACGCAGTATTTT. Residues: CASSEGGIQTDTQYF.

The V gene is TRBV19, the J gene TRBJ2-2, with 10 bases that match TRBD1. This CDR3 has 15 amino acids. V gave up 5 bases and J gave up 4 bases; unmatched junction bases: 4. Germline CDR1 LNHDA, CDR2 SQIVND (reference sequence). CDR3 in DNA: TGTGCCAGTAGTTCCGGGACAGGGGCCACCGGGGAGCTGTTTTTT. Its protein is CASSSGTGATGELFF.

This clonotype was detected many times. The gene calls are TRBV7-2 and TRBJ2-3, with 8 positions matching TRBD2. The CDR3 has 12 residues. J gave up 14 bases and V 5 bases, and 9 bases lay outside the gene matches. The V gene's germline CDR1 is SGHTA and CDR2 FQGNSA. CDR3: CASSRGLEVLYF. CDR3 sequence (DNA): TGTGCCAGCAGCAGGGGACTAGAAGTCTTGTATTTT.

This clonotype appeared many times. The chain has TRBV7-2 and TRBJ2-5; 7 nucleotides match TRBD1. Trimming at V came to 4 bases and at J to 7 bases, leaving 12 bases not matched to a gene. CDR1 and CDR2 from the germline V gene are SGHTA and FQGNSA. The CDR3 is 15 amino acids. The CDR3 loop reads CASSSSSTTGRTQYF. The DNA of the CDR3 is TGTGCCAGCAGCTCCTCATCTACGACAGGGCGGACCCAGTACTTC.

Points on this clonotype: This may stem from a read error, because a much larger clone lies one nucleotide away. The chain is built from TRBV10-3 and TRBJ2-3, with D tentatively TRBD1 (5 bases). CDR1 ENHRY and CDR2 SYGVKD come from the germline V gene. The length of the CDR3 is 15 residues. Trimming cost V 6 bases and J 0 bases, with 13 bases left between them. CDR3 DNA: TGTGCCATCAGCCAGGACAACAGAAGCACAGATACGCAGTATTTT. It is translated as CAISQDNRSTDTQYF.

The chain combines TRBV28 with TRBJ2-2, with a tentative D call TRBD1 (5 bases). The CDR3 has 13 amino acids. The germline V gene has CDR1 MDHEN and CDR2 SYDVKM. V was shortened by 7 bases and J by 8 bases, with 14 bases between the two germline ends. The CDR3 reads CASNDRSSGELFF. The CDR3 DNA reads TGTGCCAGCAACGACAGAAGTTCAGGGGAGCTGTTTTTT.

CDR3 nucleotides: TGTGCCAGCAGTTTTAGCAGGGTCACAGATACGCAGTATTTT. Its translation: CASSFSRVTDTQYF. V usage is TRBV27 and J usage is TRBJ2-3; possible D gene TRBD1, 5 bases. Germline values: CDR1 MNHEY, CDR2 SMNVEV (reference sequence). The V and J ends lost 3 bases and 2 bases respectively, with 9 bases between them. The CDR3 spans 14 residues.

J is TRBJ2-3 and V is TRBV15, with 10 bases fitting TRBD2. J was trimmed by 1 base and V by 1 base; bases with no gene match: 5. Germline loops: CDR1 LNHNV, CDR2 YYDKDF (reference sequence). CDR3 length equals 17 residues. The CDR3 region has the DNA TGTGCCACCAGCAGAGCCCTAGCGGGGGTGGGCACAGATACGCAGTATTTT. This translates into CATSRALAGVGTDTQYF.

The chain carries TRBV6-8 and TRBJ2-1; 9 bases are a match to TRBD1. The CDR3 totals 14 residues. The germline gives CDR1 MNHGY, CDR2 SAAAGT. Unmatched junction bases numbered 5, after V lost 2 bases and J lost 9 bases. The CDR3 DNA is TGTGCCAGCAGTTACGGGACAGGGTCGCCTGAGCAGTTCTTC. Amino acids: CASSYGTGSPEQFF.

The chain carries TRBV18 and TRBJ2-7; possibly TRBD2 for D (6 bases). In germline, CDR1 is KGHSH, CDR2 LQKENI. Trimming shortened V by 4 bases and J by 6 bases, and 22 bases separated the two germline ends. CDR3 length equals 16 residues. DNA of the CDR3: TGTGCCAGCTCACTTCTTCCGGGACGTAAGGGAGGCGAGCAGTACTTC. Translating it yields CASSLLPGRKGGEQYF.

This clonotype was counted between two and nine times. The rearrangement uses TRBV6-2 or TRBV6-3 and TRBJ2-1; 9 bases align to TRBD2. CDR1 MNHEY and CDR2 SVGEGT come from the germline V gene. The CDR3 length is 15 residues. The V and J ends lost 8 bases and 2 bases, in that order; junction bases with no gene match: 7. The CDR3 is CASYPIAGAYNEQFF. In nucleotides, the CDR3 is TGTGCCAGCTACCCCATAGCGGGAGCCTACAATGAGCAGTTCTTC.